The clone carrying this TCR beta chain was seen at least ten times. Its cognate antigen is unknown. The TCR beta cDNA libraries contained unique molecular identifiers. The T cell input of roughly 0.95 to 11 million gave a few hundred thousand cDNA molecules. TCRdb redid the calling of the PCR reads with MiXCR, one entry per CDR3 protein. Among approximately 250,000 distinct CDR3 sequences listed, just over 35% were seen once. The sample is drawn from a study of post-analysis software for immune sequencing data. As for the study in general: Relapsing-remitting, secondary progressive and progressive-relapsing multiple sclerosis courses were included.

V was clipped by 5 bases and J by 3 bases; unmatched bases: 3. The CDR3 length is 13 residues. The germline gives CDR1 SGHAT, CDR2 FQNNGV. Study results and caveats: Diversity measured as normalized Chao1 was significantly lower in multiple sclerosis patients than in controls. Samples from a shared batch, those prepared together, strongly co-clustered by F measure. In patients, about 5 TRBV segments were more frequent than in controls, with TRBV5-6, TRBV5-1 and TRBV20-1 among them.

The clonotype was recovered from a girl aged 5-17 years with multiple sclerosis. What was sequenced was blood. The genes are TRBV11-2 and TRBJ2-5; 7 bases fit TRBD1. The CDR3 loop reads CASSNTGEETQYF. As DNA, the CDR3 is TGTGCCAGCAGCAATACAGGGGAAGAGACCCAGTACTTC.